This TCR beta chain was profiled in a study of OX40 agonist ivuxolimab in advanced cancers. Study as a whole: Patients' therapy was ivuxolimab, an antibody that acts as an agonist of OX40 (CD134).

Produced via immunoSEQ multiplex PCR; TCRdb's table is partial and in-frame only. In the table there are 65,000 to 95,000 clones, approximately 89% of which are singletons. Trimming removed 2 bases from V and 7 bases from J, with 8 bases in between. Germline V gives CDR1 MNHNY, CDR2 SVGAGI (reference sequence). The CDR3 has 12 residues. The sequences come from CD4+ or CD8+ T cells sorted from blood, collected in a trial of the OX40 agonist ivuxolimab. This receptor was taken from an adult with an advanced solid tumor such as melanoma, head and neck, liver or kidney cancer. The chain recombines TRBV6-6 with TRBJ1-2; D possibly corresponds to TRBD1 (5 bases). CDR3 region: CASSYRGIGYTF. The CDR3 DNA reads as TGTGCCAGCAGTTACAGGGGAATTGGCTACACCTTC.